The rows below give T cell receptor beta chains drawn from one sample of a study of CD8 T cells in Susac syndrome. One entry per CDR3 protein, called by TCRdb with MiXCR from the immunoSEQ multiplex PCR reads. The table has fewer than 100,000 distinct CDR3 sequences, 91% seen once. Sequencing was performed on CD8+ T cells from PBMCs. The receptor source for this set is a human donor with multiple sclerosis. The CDR3 runs from the conserved cysteine through the conserved F or W. The D gene is left open where the match is weak. Only some rows state a clone size, as once, few, many or a class for expanded clones.

v_call	d_call	j_call	clone_size	cdr3_aa	cdr3_nt
TRBV19	NA	TRBJ1-1	NA	CASGHEPNAPEAFF	TGTGCCAGCGGCCACGAGCCGAATGCCCCTGAAGCTTTCTTT
TRBV9	TRBD2	TRBJ2-1	NA	CASSVSVAGGLHEQFF	TGTGCCAGCAGCGTATCAGTAGCGGGGGGGCTCCATGAGCAGTTCTTC
TRBV27	NA	TRBJ2-1	once	CASSLDDSYNEQFF	TGTGCCAGCAGCCTGGACGACTCCTACAATGAGCAGTTCTTC
TRBV2	TRBD2	TRBJ2-3	NA	CASSEDRGVDTQYF	TGTGCCAGCAGTGAAGATCGGGGGGTAGATACGCAGTATTTT
TRBV4-3	NA	TRBJ2-7	once	CASSHDLGGSYEQYF	TGCGCCAGCAGCCACGACCTGGGTGGATCCTACGAGCAGTACTTC
TRBV19	NA	TRBJ2-2	NA	CASSIVAHAGELFF	TGTGCCAGTAGTATTGTAGCCCACGCCGGGGAGCTGTTTTTT
TRBV28	TRBD2	TRBJ2-1	few	CASSLGTSGEQFF	TGTGCCAGCAGTTTGGGGACTAGCGGTGAGCAGTTCTTC
TRBV19	TRBD2	TRBJ2-1	NA	CASSIGEGLAAYNEQFF	TGTGCCAGTAGTATAGGGGAGGGTCTAGCGGCCTACAATGAGCAGTTCTTC
TRBV3-1	NA	TRBJ1-1	NA	CASSQDPGFTEAFF	TGTGCCAGCAGCCAAGATCCGGGTTTCACTGAAGCTTTCTTT
TRBV5-4	NA	TRBJ2-5	NA	CASRRWLGYSPEGETQYF	TGTGCCAGCAGGCGTTGGTTGGGTTATTCTCCTGAAGGAGAGACCCAGTACTTC
TRBV11-2	TRBD1	TRBJ1-1	NA	CASSSGQGVPEAFF	TGTGCCAGCAGCTCCGGACAGGGAGTACCTGAAGCTTTCTTT
TRBV27	NA	TRBJ1-2	NA	CASSFRGPYGYTF	TGTGCCAGCAGTTTCCGAGGGCCCTATGGCTACACCTTC
TRBV5-1	TRBD2	TRBJ2-3	NA	CASLHTSGGLDTQYF	TGCGCCAGCCTGCACACTAGCGGGGGATTGGATACGCAGTATTTT
TRBV6-6	NA	TRBJ1-2	NA	CASTMDGDYGYTF	TGTGCCAGCACCATGGATGGGGACTATGGCTACACCTTC
TRBV20-1	NA	TRBJ1-1	NA	CSAGVGNPYTEAFF	TGCAGTGCCGGGGTCGGAAACCCCTACACTGAAGCTTTCTTT
TRBV27	NA	TRBJ1-1	NA	CASSLSAGLQTEAFF	TGTGCCAGCAGTTTATCTGCAGGGTTGCAGACTGAAGCTTTCTTT
TRBV12-3/TRBV12-4	TRBD2	TRBJ2-7	NA	CASSLGSGAYEQYF	TGTGCCAGCAGTTTGGGTAGCGGGGCCTACGAGCAGTACTTC
TRBV10-3	TRBD1	TRBJ1-4	NA	CAIADRGENEKLFF	TGTGCCATCGCCGACAGGGGAGAAAATGAAAAACTGTTTTTT
TRBV3-1	TRBD2	TRBJ2-7	NA	CASSIRPAGEAYEQYF	TGTGCCAGCAGCATAAGACCGGCGGGAGAGGCCTACGAGCAGTACTTC
TRBV27	NA	TRBJ1-1	NA	CASSLGTTGRTEAFF	TGTGCCAGCAGTTTGGGCACCACAGGGAGGACTGAAGCTTTCTTT
TRBV19	NA	TRBJ2-2	NA	CASSIVIWDTGELFF	TGTGCCAGTAGTATAGTAATTTGGGACACCGGGGAGCTGTTTTTT
TRBV28	NA	TRBJ1-4	NA	CASSPFRDEKLFF	TGTGCCAGCAGCCCCTTCCGGGATGAAAAACTGTTTTTT
TRBV19	NA	TRBJ1-1	NA	CASSIGQMNTEAFF	TGTGCCAGTAGTATCGGACAGATGAACACTGAAGCTTTCTTT
TRBV28	TRBD2	TRBJ2-7	once	CASGPGLASREQYF	TGTGCCAGCGGACCGGGACTAGCATCACGCGAGCAGTACTTC
TRBV4-1	NA	TRBJ2-7	NA	CASSQEARSSYEQYF	TGCGCCAGCAGCCAAGAGGCCCGTAGCTCCTACGAGCAGTACTTC
TRBV6-2/TRBV6-3	TRBD2	TRBJ2-5	NA	CASRPLADQEAQYF	TGTGCCAGCAGACCGCTAGCGGACCAAGAGGCCCAGTACTTC
TRBV15	NA	TRBJ2-3	NA	CATSSPKSGSLTDTQYF	TGTGCCACCAGCAGTCCCAAGAGCGGTTCCCTCACAGATACGCAGTATTTT
TRBV13	NA	TRBJ2-1	NA	CASSLDGPNNEQFF	TGTGCCAGCAGCTTAGACGGGCCTAACAATGAGCAGTTCTTC
TRBV5-4	TRBD2	TRBJ2-1	NA	CASSLGLAGITSYNEQFF	TGTGCCAGCAGCTTGGGACTAGCGGGGATCACTTCCTACAATGAGCAGTTCTTC
TRBV2	NA	TRBJ2-1	NA	CASSEVRPPPYNEQFF	TGTGCCAGCAGTGAGGTGAGACCACCCCCCTACAATGAGCAGTTCTTC
TRBV27	NA	TRBJ1-2	NA	CASSATGLTNYGYTF	TGTGCCAGCAGTGCGACGGGTCTGACTAACTATGGCTACACCTTC
TRBV7-9	TRBD2	TRBJ2-3	NA	CASSSPPSRGSNTQYF	TGTGCCAGCAGCTCCCCTCCTTCGCGGGGGAGTAATACGCAGTATTTT
TRBV6-5	NA	TRBJ2-7	NA	CASSYSGVEQYF	TGTGCCAGCAGTTACTCTGGGGTCGAGCAGTACTTC
TRBV5-4	TRBD2	TRBJ2-3	NA	CASSLGVAGGPMNTQYF	TGTGCCAGCAGCTTGGGCGTAGCGGGGGGGCCTATGAATACGCAGTATTTT
TRBV19	NA	TRBJ2-5	NA	CASSDVETQYF	TGTGCCAGCAGCGATGTTGAGACCCAGTACTTC
TRBV3-1	NA	TRBJ1-3	NA	CASSPDNGSGNTIYF	TGTGCCAGCAGCCCTGACAACGGCTCTGGAAACACCATATATTTT
TRBV28	NA	TRBJ1-5	NA	CASSVGLSNQPQHF	TGTGCCAGCAGTGTGGGCCTTTCTAATCAGCCCCAGCATTTT
TRBV4-3	NA	TRBJ2-7	NA	CASSQVTSGSYEQYF	TGCGCCAGCAGCCAAGTAACCAGCGGATCCTACGAGCAGTACTTC
TRBV4-1	TRBD2	TRBJ2-7	NA	CASSHTSGSGYEQYF	TGCGCCAGCAGCCACACTAGCGGGAGCGGGTACGAGCAGTACTTC
TRBV12-3/TRBV12-4	NA	TRBJ2-1	NA	CASGNYNEQFF	TGTGCCAGCGGGAACTACAATGAGCAGTTCTTC
TRBV3-1	NA	TRBJ2-5	NA	CASSQDRAETQYF	TGTGCCAGCAGCCAAGATCGAGCCGAGACCCAGTACTTC
TRBV6-1	TRBD2	TRBJ2-5	NA	CASSKTGTRLLETQYF	TGTGCCAGCAGTAAAACAGGGACTAGGTTACTAGAGACCCAGTACTTC
TRBV11-2	TRBD1	TRBJ2-7	NA	CASSPSNRGFYEQYF	TGTGCCAGCAGCCCCTCCAACAGGGGGTTTTACGAGCAGTACTTC
TRBV9	NA	TRBJ1-1	NA	CASSDVGGAEAFF	TGTGCCAGCAGCGATGTCGGGGGAGCTGAAGCTTTCTTT
TRBV7-9	NA	TRBJ2-1	NA	CASSLVGGEFGEQFF	TGTGCCAGCAGCTTAGTTGGCGGGGAATTTGGTGAGCAGTTCTTC
TRBV30	NA	TRBJ1-4	NA	CAWSFGTATNEKLFF	TGTGCCTGGAGTTTCGGGACGGCAACTAATGAAAAACTGTTTTTT
TRBV28	TRBD2	TRBJ2-5	few	CASSSGTSGAYQETQYF	TGTGCCAGCAGTTCCGGGACTAGCGGAGCGTACCAAGAGACCCAGTACTTC
TRBV6-2/TRBV6-3	TRBD2	TRBJ2-7	NA	CASSTGLGPNEQYF	TGTGCCAGCAGTACAGGACTAGGACCGAACGAGCAGTACTTC
TRBV5-1	NA	TRBJ1-1	NA	CASSLGERGPNTEAFF	TGCGCCAGCAGCTTGGGGGAAAGGGGACCGAACACTGAAGCTTTCTTT
TRBV7-7	NA	TRBJ2-5	NA	CASSLVNGAGETQYF	TGTGCCAGCAGCTTAGTCAACGGGGCGGGAGAGACCCAGTACTTC
TRBV19	TRBD2	TRBJ2-7	NA	CASSIGYSGSYEQYF	TGTGCCAGTAGTATTGGGTATAGCGGGAGCTACGAGCAGTACTTC